Each of the 20 T cell receptor beta chains below was sequenced from the same sample in a study of vaccination and CD4 T cells after COVID-19. Antigens for these TCRs are unknown. Treatment given: approximately nine-day PBMC culture with coronavirus spike peptide pools or control peptides (ViraFEST assay). The Oncomine TCR Beta short-read assay sequenced DNA from cultured CD4+ T cells. TCRdb reprocessed the PCR reads with MiXCR, giving one entry per CDR3 protein. The sample carries around 20,000 distinct CDR3 sequences, under 60% recorded once. The sequencing used CD4+ T cells from blood, cultured in vitro, collected after SARS-CoV-2 vaccination. These receptors all come from a human donor who had recovered from COVID-19.

The V call is TRBV12-3 or TRBV12-4, the J call TRBJ1-1, with D unresolved. CDR3 length: 14 amino acids. Trimming left V 5 bases short and J 0 bases short, with 10 bases between. The CDR3 DNA follows: TGTGCCAGCAGTCGGCTCAGTGTGAACACTGAAGCTTTCTTT. Translating it yields CASSRLSVNTEAFF.

V usage is TRBV12-3 or TRBV12-4 and J usage is TRBJ1-1; D possibly corresponds to TRBD1 (6 bases). V gave up 8 bases and J gave up 3 bases, with 10 bases separating them. The CDR3 runs to 12 residues. The CDR3 here is CASGGRDTEAFF. CDR3 sequence (DNA): TGTGCCAGCGGGGGCCGAGACACTGAAGCTTTCTTT.

This clonotype has more than one count but fewer than ten. The J gene is TRBJ2-2, the V gene TRBV7-8, with 9 bases that match TRBD1. The CDR3 loop spans 16 amino acids. J was trimmed by 0 bases and V by 4 bases; bases with no gene match: 3. Germline V CDR1 and CDR2: SGHVS, FQNEAQ. The CDR3, as DNA: TGTGCCAGCAGCTCCGGGACAGGGACGAACACCGGGGAGCTGTTTTTT. Encoded protein: CASSSGTGTNTGELFF.

This chain links TRBV14 with TRBJ2-5; the D is unclear. Germline loops: CDR1 SGHDN, CDR2 FVKESK. The V gene lost 1 base and the J gene lost 4 bases, with 16 bases spanning the gap. The CDR3 extends over 16 amino acids. The CDR3 here is CASSQGPAAWAETQYF. CDR3 in DNA: TGTGCCAGCAGCCAAGGGCCCGCGGCGTGGGCAGAGACCCAGTACTTC. Full variable domain (missing parts from reference TRBV14 and TRBJ2-5): EAGVTQFPSHSVIEKGQTVTLRCDPISGHDNLYWYRRVMGKEIKFLLHFVKESKQDESGMPNNRFLAERTGGTYSTLKVQPAELEDSGVYFCASSQGPAAWAETQYFGPGTRLLVL.

The chain employs TRBV10-3 and TRBJ1-3; 10 nucleotides match TRBD1. The germline CDR1 and CDR2 sequences are ENHRY and SYGVKD. The CDR3 length is 17 residues. With 0 bases clipped from V and 3 bases from J, the junction kept 5 bases outside the gene matches. The CDR3 coding sequence is TGTGCCATCAGTGAGTCAGTCGACAGGGGGCTTGGAAACACCATATATTTT. It codes for CAISESVDRGLGNTIYF.

The chain has TRBV11-3 and TRBJ1-2, with TRBD1 identical over 7 bases. Germline loops: CDR1 SGHNT, CDR2 YENEEA. V dropped 0 bases and J dropped 7; count of bases not matched to a gene: 5. The CDR3 consists of 14 residues. DNA of the CDR3: TGTGCCAGCAGCTTAGATCAGAACAGGGGTGGCTACACCTTC. It yields the protein CASSLDQNRGGYTF.

This chain connects TRBV7-2 to TRBJ2-3, with D tentatively TRBD1 or TRBD2 (7 bases each). V lost 5 bases to trimming and J lost 4 bases, with 16 bases between them. The CDR3 contains 15 residues. From germline, CDR1 is SGHTA and CDR2 FQGNSA. Here the CDR3 DNA reads TGTGCCAGCAGCCTGTCAGGGGGGGCGGCAGATACGCAGTATTTT. It is translated as CASSLSGGAADTQYF.

This clonotype was detected a few times. This rearrangement joins TRBV11-3 to TRBJ1-1, with 7 bases matching TRBD1. This CDR3 is built from 14 residues. In germline, CDR1 is SGHNT, CDR2 YENEEA. The V and J ends lost 6 bases and 0 bases, in that order; junction bases with no gene match: 4. Here the CDR3 reads CASRLTGVNTEAFF. In nucleotides, the CDR3 is TGTGCCAGCAGACTAACAGGGGTGAACACTGAAGCTTTCTTT.

This chain joins TRBV19 and TRBJ1-1; unclear D gene. Germline CDR1 reads LNHDA; CDR2 reads SQIVND (reference sequence). The CDR3 covers 13 residues. Trimming took 5 bases from V and 8 from J, leaving 15 bases between them. Here the CDR3 DNA reads TGTGCCAGTAGTTTTATTACGGAGGGAGAAGCTTTCTTT. Translating it yields CASSFITEGEAFF.

The rearrangement joins TRBV20-1 to TRBJ2-1; TRBD1 matches at 11 bases. This CDR3 contains 14 residues. Trimming cost V 5 bases and J 8 bases; bases outside gene matches: 8. CDR1 and CDR2 (germline): DFQATT, SNEGSKA (reference sequence). The DNA of the CDR3 is TGCAGTGCTGGGACAGGGGGACATCTGGATGAGCAGTTCTTC. Protein product: CSAGTGGHLDEQFF.

The V and J genes are TRBV19 and TRBJ2-3; maybe TRBD1 (5 bases). This CDR3 has 14 amino acids. Germline assignment: CDR1 LNHDA and CDR2 SQIVND (reference sequence). V lost 7 bases to trimming and J lost 4 bases, with 15 bases between them. CDR3 in amino acids: CASTNGRGSDTQYF. In DNA form, the CDR3 reads TGTGCCAGTACCAATGGAAGGGGCTCAGATACGCAGTATTTT. The variable domain in full, completed from reference TRBV19 and TRBJ2-3, reads DGGITQSPKYLFRKEGQNVTLSCEQNLNHDAMYWYRQDPGQGLRLIYYSQIVNDFQKGDIAEGYSVSREKKESFPLTVTSAQKNPTAFYLCASTNGRGSDTQYFGPGTRLTVL.

This clonotype was observed a few times. V gene TRBV9 combines with J gene TRBJ2-5, with TRBD2 identical over 13 bases. The length of the CDR3 is 15 residues. Germline V gene sequence: CDR1 SGDLS, CDR2 YYNGEE. Trimming cost V 4 bases and J 3 bases; bases outside gene matches: 3. The CDR3, as DNA: TGTGCCAGCAGCCATGGACTAGCGGGGGAAGAGACCCAGTACTTC. Translating it yields CASSHGLAGEETQYF.

This clonotype was observed a few times. The chain carries TRBV30 and TRBJ1-2, with D possibly matching TRBD1 (5 bases). Trimming cost V 1 base and J 7 bases, with 10 bases left between them. This CDR3 is 12 amino acids long. Germline V gene lookup returns CDR1 GTSNPN and CDR2 SVGIG (reference sequence). The CDR3 nucleotides are TGTGCCTGGAGTGGACGCGGGGGTGGCTACACCTTC. This translates into CAWSGRGGGYTF. Full variable domain (rest looked up from reference TRBV30 and TRBJ1-2): SQTIHQWPATLVQPVGSPLSLECTVEGTSNPNLYWYRQAAGRGLQLLFYSVGIGQISSEVPQNLSASRPQDRQFILSSKKLLLSDSGFYLCAWSGRGGGYTFGSGTRLTVV.

The chain carries TRBV20-1 and TRBJ2-2; 9 bases are a match to TRBD1. The V gene's germline CDR1 is DFQATT and CDR2 SNEGSKA (reference sequence). The CDR3 spans 14 residues. V lost 1 base, J lost 8 bases, and 5 bases stayed unmatched. Written as DNA, the CDR3 is TGCAGTGCTAGAGGACAGGGGGGTCGTGGGGAGCTGTTTTTT. Translation: CSARGQGGRGELFF.

This clonotype has just a few counts. The CDR3 DNA reads TGTGCCAGCTCACCACCTCCGGGGACCACTGAAGCTTTCTTT. Translation gives CASSPPPGTTEAFF. The J gene is TRBJ1-1, the V gene TRBV18; tentatively, D is TRBD1 (5 bases). This CDR3 has 14 amino acids. The V gene lost 0 bases and the J gene lost 4 bases, with 9 bases spanning the gap. Germline V CDR1 and CDR2: KGHSH, LQKENI.

The J gene is TRBJ1-2, the V gene TRBV7-2; D is perhaps TRBD1 (5 bases). Trimming removed 5 bases at V and 0 bases at J, with 16 bases between. Germline-derived CDR1 and CDR2 are SGHTA and FQGNSA. The CDR3 runs to 16 residues. CDR3 residues: CASSTTTGTPNYGYTF. DNA for the CDR3: TGTGCCAGCAGCACAACCACCGGGACTCCTAACTATGGCTACACCTTC. The full variable domain, in which reference TRBV7-2 and TRBJ1-2 provide the parts outside the CDR3, is GAGVSQSPSNKVTEKGKDVELRCDPISGHTALYWYRQSLGQGLEFLIYFQGNSAPDKSGLPSDRFSAERTGGSVSTLTIQRTQQEDSAVYLCASSTTTGTPNYGYTFGSGTRLTVV.

The chain couples TRBV20-1 to TRBJ1-1; 7 nucleotides agree with TRBD1. CDR3 size: 14 residues. V gave up 4 bases and J gave up 5 bases; unmatched junction bases: 10. Per germline, CDR1 DFQATT and CDR2 SNEGSKA (reference sequence). The CDR3 region is CSATRQGWETEAFF. The CDR3 DNA reads as TGCAGTGCTACCCGACAGGGATGGGAAACTGAAGCTTTCTTT.

The table lists this clonotype with a few counts. The chain carries TRBV5-4 and TRBJ2-1; perhaps TRBD2 as D (5 bases). V gave up 4 bases and J gave up 3 bases, with 11 bases separating them. CDR3 length: 14 amino acids. Germline lookup yields CDR1 SGHNT and CDR2 YYREEE (reference sequence). In DNA form, the CDR3 reads TGTGCCAGCAGCAGGGCTAGCCTCTACAATGAGCAGTTCTTC. As protein: CASSRASLYNEQFF.

The CDR3 region is CASSLRLAGGHDEQYF. Written as DNA, the CDR3 is TGTGCCAGCAGCCTACGACTAGCGGGAGGTCATGACGAGCAGTACTTC. The chain joins TRBV7-2 to TRBJ2-7; the match to TRBD2 covers 13 bases. J lost 5 bases, V lost 5 bases, and 9 bases had no gene match. CDR1 and CDR2 (germline): SGHTA, FQGNSA. There are 16 residues in the CDR3.

This chain joins TRBV20-1 and TRBJ1-1; D not certain. The V end was cut by 3 bases, the J end by 1 base, with 18 bases between. Looked up from germline, CDR1 is DFQATT and CDR2 is SNEGSKA (reference sequence). This CDR3 contains 16 residues. CDR3 loop: CSASGLQWGRNTEAFF. In DNA, the CDR3 is TGCAGTGCTAGTGGCCTCCAGTGGGGTAGGAACACTGAAGCTTTCTTT.